This T cell receptor (beta chain) was found in a study of CD8+CD57+ T cells in acquired aplastic anemia. Overall study context: Mean DNA quantity obtained from sorted CD4+ and CD8+ cells was 3 to 4 ug. Whole-study findings and limits: Common to patients and controls were around 30 CD8+ CDR3 sequences.

This clonotype was counted many times. Its target is not known. Genomic DNA acted as the template from which TCR beta VDJ combination and CDR3 sequence profiling were carried out. In TCRdb, the reads were re-called with MiXCR into one record per CDR3 protein. The table includes under 150,000 distinct CDR3 sequences, around two fifths detected once. CDR3 length equals 14 residues. Per germline, CDR1 SGDLS and CDR2 YYNGEE. With 0 bases removed from V and 7 bases from J, the gap between germline ends came to 10 bases. The genes are TRBV9 and TRBJ2-2; D is tentatively TRBD1 or TRBD2 (5 bases each). The sample comprised sorted CD4+, CD8+, or CD8+CD57+ T cells (not recorded which) from PBMCs. The receptor was isolated from a human donor in good health, serving as a control. The CDR3 loop reads CASSVASGHGELFF. The CDR3 DNA follows: TGTGCCAGCAGCGTAGCTTCGGGGCACGGGGAGCTGTTTTTT.